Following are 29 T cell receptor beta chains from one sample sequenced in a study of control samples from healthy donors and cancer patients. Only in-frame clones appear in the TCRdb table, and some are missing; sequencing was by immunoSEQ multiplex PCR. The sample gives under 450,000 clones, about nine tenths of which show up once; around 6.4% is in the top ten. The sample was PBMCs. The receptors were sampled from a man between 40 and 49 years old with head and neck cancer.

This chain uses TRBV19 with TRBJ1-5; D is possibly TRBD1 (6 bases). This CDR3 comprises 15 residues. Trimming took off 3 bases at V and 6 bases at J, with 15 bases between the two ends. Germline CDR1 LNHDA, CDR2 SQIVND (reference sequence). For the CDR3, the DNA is TGTGCCAGTAGTATTGTGTTGGGGGCAAGTCAGCCCCAGCATTTT. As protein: CASSIVLGASQPQHF.

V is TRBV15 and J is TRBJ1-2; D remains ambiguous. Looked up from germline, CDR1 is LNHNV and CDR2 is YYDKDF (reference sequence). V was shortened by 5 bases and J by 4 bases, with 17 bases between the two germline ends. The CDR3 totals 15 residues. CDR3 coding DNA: TGTGCCACCAGCGGTACGACCTCGACATTCTATGGCTACACCTTC. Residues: CATSGTTSTFYGYTF.

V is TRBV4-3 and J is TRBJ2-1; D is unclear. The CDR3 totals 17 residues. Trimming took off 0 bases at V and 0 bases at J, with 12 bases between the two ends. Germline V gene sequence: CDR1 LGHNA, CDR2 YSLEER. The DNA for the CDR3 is TGCGCCAGCAGCCAAGAGATAAGCGCGAGCTCCTACAATGAGCAGTTCTTC. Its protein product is CASSQEISASSYNEQFF.

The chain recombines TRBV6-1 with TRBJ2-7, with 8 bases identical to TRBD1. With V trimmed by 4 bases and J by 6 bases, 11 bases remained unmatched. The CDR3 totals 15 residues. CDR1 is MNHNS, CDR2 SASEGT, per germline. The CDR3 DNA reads TGTGCCAGCAGTGTAGCAGGACAGGGTGGTAGCGAGCAGTACTTC. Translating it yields CASSVAGQGGSEQYF.

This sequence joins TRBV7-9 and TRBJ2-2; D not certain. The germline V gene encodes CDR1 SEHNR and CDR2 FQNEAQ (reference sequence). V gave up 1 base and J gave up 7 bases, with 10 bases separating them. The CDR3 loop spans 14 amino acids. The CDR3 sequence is CASSLGRFGGELFF. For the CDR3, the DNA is TGTGCCAGCAGCTTAGGCCGGTTCGGCGGGGAGCTGTTTTTT.

This CDR3 is CATIWGGYTEAFF. CDR3 nucleotide sequence: TGTGCCACTATCTGGGGGGGTTACACTGAAGCTTTCTTT. J is TRBJ1-1 and V is TRBV27; perhaps TRBD1 as D (5 bases). Germline V lookup: CDR1 MNHEY, CDR2 SMNVEV (reference sequence). There are 13 residues in the CDR3. The V and J ends lost 10 bases and 3 bases respectively, with 15 bases between them.

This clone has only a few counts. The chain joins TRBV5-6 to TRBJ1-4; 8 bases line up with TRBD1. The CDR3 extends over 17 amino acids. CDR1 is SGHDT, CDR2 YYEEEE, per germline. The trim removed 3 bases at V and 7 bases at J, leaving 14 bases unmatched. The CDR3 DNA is TGTGCCAGCAGCTCGAGATTTGAGACAGGGGTGATTGAAAAACTGTTTTTT. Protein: CASSSRFETGVIEKLFF.

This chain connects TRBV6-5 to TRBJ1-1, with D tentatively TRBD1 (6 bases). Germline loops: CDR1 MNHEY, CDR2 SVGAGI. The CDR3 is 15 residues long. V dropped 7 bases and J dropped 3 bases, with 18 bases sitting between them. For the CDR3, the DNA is TGTGCCAGCATCCTCCCTTACAGGGAGTACACTGAAGCTTTCTTT. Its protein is CASILPYREYTEAFF.

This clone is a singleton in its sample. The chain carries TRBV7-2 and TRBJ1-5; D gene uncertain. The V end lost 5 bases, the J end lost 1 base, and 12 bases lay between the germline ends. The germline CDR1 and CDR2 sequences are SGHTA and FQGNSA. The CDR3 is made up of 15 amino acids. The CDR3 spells CASSPIPGSNQPQHF. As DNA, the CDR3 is TGTGCCAGCAGCCCGATCCCCGGGAGCAATCAGCCCCAGCATTTT.

The CDR3 nucleotides read TGTGCCAGCAGCTTGGACAGCACCTATGGCTACACCTTC. Translation gives CASSLDSTYGYTF. This chain joins TRBV5-4 and TRBJ1-2; D remains ambiguous. Trimming removed 0 bases at V and 4 bases at J, with 7 bases between. The CDR3 contains 13 residues. CDR1 and CDR2 from the germline V gene are SGHNT and YYREEE (reference sequence).

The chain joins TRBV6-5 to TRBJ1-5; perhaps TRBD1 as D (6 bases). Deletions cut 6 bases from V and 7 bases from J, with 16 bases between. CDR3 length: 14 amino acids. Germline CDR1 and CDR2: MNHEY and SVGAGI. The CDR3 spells CASRFTGLGQPQHF. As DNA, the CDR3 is TGTGCCAGCAGGTTTACAGGGCTCGGACAGCCCCAGCATTTT.

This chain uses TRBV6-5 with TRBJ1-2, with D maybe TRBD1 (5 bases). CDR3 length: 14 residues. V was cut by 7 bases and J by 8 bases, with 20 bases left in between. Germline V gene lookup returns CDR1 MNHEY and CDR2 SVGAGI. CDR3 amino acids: CASTPTPTGVGYTF. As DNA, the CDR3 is TGTGCCAGCACCCCAACCCCCACAGGTGTCGGCTACACCTTC.

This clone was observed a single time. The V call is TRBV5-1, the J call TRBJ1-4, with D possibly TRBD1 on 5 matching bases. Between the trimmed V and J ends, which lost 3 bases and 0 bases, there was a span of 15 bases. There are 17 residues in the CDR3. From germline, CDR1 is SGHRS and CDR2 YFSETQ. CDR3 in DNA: TGCGCCAGCAGCTCCCCTGGGGGAGATGCAACTAATGAAAAACTGTTTTTT. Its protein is CASSSPGGDATNEKLFF.

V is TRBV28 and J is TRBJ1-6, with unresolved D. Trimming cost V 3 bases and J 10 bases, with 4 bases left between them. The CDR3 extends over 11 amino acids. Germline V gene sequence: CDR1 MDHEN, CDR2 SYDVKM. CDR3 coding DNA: TGTGCCAGCAGTTTGAGATCACCCCTCCACTTT. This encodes CASSLRSPLHF.

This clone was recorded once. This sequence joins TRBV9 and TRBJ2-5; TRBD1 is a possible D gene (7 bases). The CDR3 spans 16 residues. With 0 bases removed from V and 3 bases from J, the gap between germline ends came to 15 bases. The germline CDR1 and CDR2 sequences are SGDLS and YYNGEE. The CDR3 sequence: CASSVVGGTVKETQYF. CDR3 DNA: TGTGCCAGCAGCGTAGTAGGAGGGACAGTTAAAGAGACCCAGTACTTC.

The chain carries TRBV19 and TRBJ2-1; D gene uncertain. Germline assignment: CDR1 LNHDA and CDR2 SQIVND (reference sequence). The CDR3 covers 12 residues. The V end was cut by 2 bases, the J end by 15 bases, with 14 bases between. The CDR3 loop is CASSIINGPLFF. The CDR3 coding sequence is TGTGCCAGTAGTATAATAAACGGTCCGTTGTTCTTC.

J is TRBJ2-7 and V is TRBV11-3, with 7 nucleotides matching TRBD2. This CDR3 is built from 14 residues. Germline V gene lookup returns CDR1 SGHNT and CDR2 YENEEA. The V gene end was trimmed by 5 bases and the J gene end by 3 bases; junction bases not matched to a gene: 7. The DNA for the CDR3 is TGTGCCAGCAGCGTAGCTAGCGGCGTCTACGAGCAGTACTTC. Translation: CASSVASGVYEQYF.

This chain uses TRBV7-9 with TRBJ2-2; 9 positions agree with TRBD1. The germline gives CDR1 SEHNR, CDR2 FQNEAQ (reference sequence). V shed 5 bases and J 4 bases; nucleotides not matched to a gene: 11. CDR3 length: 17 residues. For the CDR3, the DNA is TGTGCCAGCAGCCCATTGGAGGGACAGGGCACCACCGGGGAGCTGTTTTTT. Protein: CASSPLEGQGTTGELFF.

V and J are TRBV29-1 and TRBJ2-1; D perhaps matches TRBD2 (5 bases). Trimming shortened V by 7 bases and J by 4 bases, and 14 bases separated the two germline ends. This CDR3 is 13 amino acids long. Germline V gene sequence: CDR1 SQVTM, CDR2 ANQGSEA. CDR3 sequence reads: CSGDYGRYNEQFF. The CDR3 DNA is TGCAGCGGTGACTACGGACGATACAATGAGCAGTTCTTC.

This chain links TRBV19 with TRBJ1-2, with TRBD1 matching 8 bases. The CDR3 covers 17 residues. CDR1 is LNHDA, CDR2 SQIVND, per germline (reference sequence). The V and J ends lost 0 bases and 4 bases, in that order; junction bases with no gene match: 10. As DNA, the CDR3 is TGTGCCAGTAGTATAGAAGGGGCAGGGGGCGACTTCTATGGCTACACCTTC. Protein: CASSIEGAGGDFYGYTF.

CDR3 sequence: CASFPTGGDTEAFF. CDR3 nucleotides: TGTGCCAGCTTTCCGACAGGGGGGGACACTGAAGCTTTCTTT. The chain carries TRBV27 and TRBJ1-1; 9 bases map to TRBD1. This CDR3 contains 14 residues. Unmatched junction bases numbered 7, after V lost 8 bases and J lost 3 bases. The germline V gene has CDR1 MNHEY and CDR2 SMNVEV (reference sequence).

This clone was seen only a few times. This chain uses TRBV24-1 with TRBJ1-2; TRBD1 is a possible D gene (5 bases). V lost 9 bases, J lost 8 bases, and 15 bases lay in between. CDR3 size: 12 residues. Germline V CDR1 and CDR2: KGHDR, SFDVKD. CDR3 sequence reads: CATGTPVQGYTF. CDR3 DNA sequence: TGTGCCACCGGGACCCCCGTGCAAGGCTACACCTTC.

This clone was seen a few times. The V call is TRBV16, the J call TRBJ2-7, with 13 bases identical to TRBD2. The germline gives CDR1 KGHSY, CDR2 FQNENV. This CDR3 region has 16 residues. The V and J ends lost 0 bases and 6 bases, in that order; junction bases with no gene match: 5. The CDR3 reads CASSQSVTSGRAEQYF. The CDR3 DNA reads TGTGCCAGCAGCCAATCGGTTACTAGCGGGAGGGCCGAGCAGTACTTC.

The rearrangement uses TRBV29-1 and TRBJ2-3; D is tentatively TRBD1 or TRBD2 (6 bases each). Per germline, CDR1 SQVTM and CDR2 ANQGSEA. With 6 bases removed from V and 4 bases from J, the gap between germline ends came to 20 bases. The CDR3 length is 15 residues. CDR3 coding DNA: TGCAGCGTATCCCCGGGGTGGGGGGCTGCAGATACGCAGTATTTT. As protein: CSVSPGWGAADTQYF.

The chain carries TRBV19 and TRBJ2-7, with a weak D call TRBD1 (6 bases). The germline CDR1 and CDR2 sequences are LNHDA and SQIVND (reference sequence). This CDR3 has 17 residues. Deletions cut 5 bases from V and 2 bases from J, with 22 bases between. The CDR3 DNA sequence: TGTGCCAGTAGTCCAGCCGGGACATTGGGTTTCACCTACGAGCAGTACTTC. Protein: CASSPAGTLGFTYEQYF.

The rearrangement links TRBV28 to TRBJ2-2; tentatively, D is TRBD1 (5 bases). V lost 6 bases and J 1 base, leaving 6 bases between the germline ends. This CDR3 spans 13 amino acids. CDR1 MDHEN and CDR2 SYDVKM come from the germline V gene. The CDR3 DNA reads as TGTGCCAGCAGACAGGAGAACACCGGGGAGCTGTTTTTT. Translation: CASRQENTGELFF. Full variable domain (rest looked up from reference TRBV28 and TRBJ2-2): DVKVTQSSRYLVKRTGEKVFLECVQDMDHENMFWYRQDPGLGLRLIYFSYDVKMKEKGDIPEGYSVSREKKERFSLILESASTNQTSMYLCASRQENTGELFFGEGSRLTVL.

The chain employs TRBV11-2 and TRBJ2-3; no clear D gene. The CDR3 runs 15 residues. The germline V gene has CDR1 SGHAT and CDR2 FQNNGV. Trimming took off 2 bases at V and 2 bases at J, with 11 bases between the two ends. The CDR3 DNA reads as TGTGCCAGCAGCTTAATGGGCGGACCCACAGATACGCAGTATTTT. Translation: CASSLMGGPTDTQYF.

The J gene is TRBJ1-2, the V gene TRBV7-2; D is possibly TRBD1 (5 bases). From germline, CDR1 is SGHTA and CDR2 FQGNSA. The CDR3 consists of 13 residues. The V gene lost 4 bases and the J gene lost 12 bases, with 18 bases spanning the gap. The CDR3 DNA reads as TGTGCCAGCAGCTCTGACCTCGGACAACGAAACACCTTC. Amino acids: CASSSDLGQRNTF.

This chain's CDR3 is CASSQADTGELFF. The CDR3 region has the DNA TGTGCCAGCAGCCAAGCCGACACCGGGGAGCTGTTTTTT. The chain employs TRBV3-1 (or the pseudogene TRBV3-2) and TRBJ2-2; no firm D call. Germline lookup yields CDR1 LGHDT and CDR2 YNNKEL (reference sequence). Trimming left V 1 base short and J 3 bases short, with 3 bases between. The CDR3 is 13 amino acids.